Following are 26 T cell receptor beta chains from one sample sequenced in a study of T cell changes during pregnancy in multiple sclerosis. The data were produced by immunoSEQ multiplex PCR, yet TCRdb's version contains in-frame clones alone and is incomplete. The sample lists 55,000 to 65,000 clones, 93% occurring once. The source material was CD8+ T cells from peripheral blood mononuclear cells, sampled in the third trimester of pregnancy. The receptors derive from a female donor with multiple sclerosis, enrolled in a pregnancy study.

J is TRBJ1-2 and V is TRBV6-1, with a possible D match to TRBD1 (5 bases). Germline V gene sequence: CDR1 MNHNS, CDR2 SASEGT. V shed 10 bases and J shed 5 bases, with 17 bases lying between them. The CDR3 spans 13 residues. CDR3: CANGQLGKYGYTF. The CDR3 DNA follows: TGTGCCAACGGACAATTGGGTAAATATGGCTACACCTTC.

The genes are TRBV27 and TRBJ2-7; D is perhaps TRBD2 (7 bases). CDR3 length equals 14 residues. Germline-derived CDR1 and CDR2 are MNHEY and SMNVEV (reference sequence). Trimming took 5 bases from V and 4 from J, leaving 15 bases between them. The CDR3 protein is CASSGGDTPYEQYF. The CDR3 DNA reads TGTGCCAGCAGTGGGGGGGACACGCCGTACGAGCAGTACTTC.

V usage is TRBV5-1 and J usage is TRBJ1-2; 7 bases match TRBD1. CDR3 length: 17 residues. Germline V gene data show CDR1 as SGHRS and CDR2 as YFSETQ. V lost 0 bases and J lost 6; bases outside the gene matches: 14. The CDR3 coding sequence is TGCGCCAGCAGCTTGGACCCCTCGGACAGGCTCCTCGATGGCTACACCTTC. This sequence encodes CASSLDPSDRLLDGYTF. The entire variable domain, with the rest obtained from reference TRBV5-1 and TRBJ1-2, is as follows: KAGVTQTPRYLIKTRGQQVTLSCSPISGHRSVSWYQQTPGQGLQFLFEYFSETQRNKGNFPGRFSGRQFSNSRSEMNVSTLELGDSALYLCASSLDPSDRLLDGYTFGSGTRLTVV.

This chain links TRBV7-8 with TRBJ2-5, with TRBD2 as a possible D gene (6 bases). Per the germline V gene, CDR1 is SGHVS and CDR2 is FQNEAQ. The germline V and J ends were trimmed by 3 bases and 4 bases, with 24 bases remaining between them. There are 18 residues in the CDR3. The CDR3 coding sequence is TGTGCCAGCAGCTTGGGCCCATCTGGGACTGCCACCCCAGAGACCCAGTACTTC. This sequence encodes CASSLGPSGTATPETQYF.

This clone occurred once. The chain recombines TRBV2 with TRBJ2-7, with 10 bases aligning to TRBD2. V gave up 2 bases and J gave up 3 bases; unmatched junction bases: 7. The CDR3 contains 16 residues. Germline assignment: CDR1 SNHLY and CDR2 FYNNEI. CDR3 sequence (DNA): TGTGCCAGCAGTGAAAGGCTAGCGGGAGTCAACTACGAGCAGTACTTC. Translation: CASSERLAGVNYEQYF.

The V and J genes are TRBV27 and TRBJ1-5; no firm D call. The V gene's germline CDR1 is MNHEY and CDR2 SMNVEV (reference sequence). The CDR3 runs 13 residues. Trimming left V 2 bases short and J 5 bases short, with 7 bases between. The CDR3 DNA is TGTGCCAGCAGTTTACTAGGATATCAGCCCCAGCATTTT. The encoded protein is CASSLLGYQPQHF.

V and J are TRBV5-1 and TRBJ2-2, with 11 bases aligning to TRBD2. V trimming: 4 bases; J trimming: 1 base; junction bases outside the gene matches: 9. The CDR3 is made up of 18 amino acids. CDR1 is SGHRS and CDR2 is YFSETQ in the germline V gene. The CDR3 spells CASSQNLGLAENTGELFF. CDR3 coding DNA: TGCGCCAGCAGCCAGAACTTGGGACTAGCGGAGAACACCGGGGAGCTGTTTTTT.

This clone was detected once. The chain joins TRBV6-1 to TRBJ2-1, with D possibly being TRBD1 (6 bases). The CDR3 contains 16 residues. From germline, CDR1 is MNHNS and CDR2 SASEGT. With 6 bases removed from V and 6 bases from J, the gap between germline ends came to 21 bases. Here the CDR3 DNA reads TGTGCCAGCAGCGAATGGCAGGGGTCGTCCCGCAATGAGCAGTTCTTC. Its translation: CASSEWQGSSRNEQFF.

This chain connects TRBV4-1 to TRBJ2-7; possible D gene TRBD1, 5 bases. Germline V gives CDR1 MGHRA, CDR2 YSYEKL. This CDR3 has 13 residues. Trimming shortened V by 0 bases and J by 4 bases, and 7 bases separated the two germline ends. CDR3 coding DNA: TGCGCCAGCAGCCAAGACAGGGTTTACGAGCAGTACTTC. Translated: CASSQDRVYEQYF.

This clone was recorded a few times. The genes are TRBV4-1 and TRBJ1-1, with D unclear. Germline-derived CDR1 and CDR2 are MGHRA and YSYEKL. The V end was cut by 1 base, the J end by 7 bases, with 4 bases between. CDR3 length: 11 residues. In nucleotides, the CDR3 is TGCGCCAGCAGCCAAGGCAGTGAAGCTTTCTTT. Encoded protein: CASSQGSEAFF.

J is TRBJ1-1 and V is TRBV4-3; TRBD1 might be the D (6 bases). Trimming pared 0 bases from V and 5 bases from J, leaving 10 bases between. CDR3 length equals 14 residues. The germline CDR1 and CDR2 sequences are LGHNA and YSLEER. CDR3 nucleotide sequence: TGCGCCAGCAGCCAAGATGAAGGGGGTACTGAAGCTTTCTTT. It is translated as CASSQDEGGTEAFF.

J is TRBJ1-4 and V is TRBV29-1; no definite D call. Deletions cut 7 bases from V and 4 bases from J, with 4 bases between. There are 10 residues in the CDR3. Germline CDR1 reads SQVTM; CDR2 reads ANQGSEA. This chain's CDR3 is CSASNEKLFF. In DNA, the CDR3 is TGCAGCGCTAGTAATGAAAAACTGTTTTTT.

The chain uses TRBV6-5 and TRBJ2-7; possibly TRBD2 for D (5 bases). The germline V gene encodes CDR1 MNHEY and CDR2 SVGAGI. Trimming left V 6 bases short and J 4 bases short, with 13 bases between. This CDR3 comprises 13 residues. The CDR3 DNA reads TGTGCCAGCAGCCTACTGAGCGGATACGAGCAGTACTTC. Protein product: CASSLLSGYEQYF.

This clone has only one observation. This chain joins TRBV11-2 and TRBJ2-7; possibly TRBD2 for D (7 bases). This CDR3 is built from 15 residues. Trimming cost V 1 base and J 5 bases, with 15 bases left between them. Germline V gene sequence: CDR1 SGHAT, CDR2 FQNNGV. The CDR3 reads CASSLALGAGDEQYF. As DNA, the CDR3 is TGTGCCAGCAGCTTAGCTTTGGGGGCGGGGGACGAGCAGTACTTC.

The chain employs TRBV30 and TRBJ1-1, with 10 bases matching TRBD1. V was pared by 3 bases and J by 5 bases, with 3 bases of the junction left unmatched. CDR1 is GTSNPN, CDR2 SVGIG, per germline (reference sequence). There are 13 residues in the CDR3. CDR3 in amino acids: CAWRTGGMTEAFF. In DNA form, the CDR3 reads TGTGCCTGGAGGACAGGGGGCATGACTGAAGCTTTCTTT.

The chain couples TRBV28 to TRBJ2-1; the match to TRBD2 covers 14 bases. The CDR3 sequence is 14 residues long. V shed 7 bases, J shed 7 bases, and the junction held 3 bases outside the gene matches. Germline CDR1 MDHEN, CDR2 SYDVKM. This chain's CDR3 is CASIRTSGRNEQFF. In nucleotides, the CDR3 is TGTGCCAGCATCCGGACTAGCGGGAGGAATGAGCAGTTCTTC. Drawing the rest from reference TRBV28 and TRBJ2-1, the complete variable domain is DVKVTQSSRYLVKRTGEKVFLECVQDMDHENMFWYRQDPGLGLRLIYFSYDVKMKEKGDIPEGYSVSREKKERFSLILESASTNQTSMYLCASIRTSGRNEQFFGPGTRLTVL.

The CDR3 loop reads CASSQERAREGEAFF. CDR3 DNA sequence: TGCGCCAGCAGCCAAGAGCGAGCCAGGGAGGGAGAAGCTTTCTTT. The V gene is TRBV4-3, the J gene TRBJ1-1; the D gene is possibly TRBD1 (5 bases). The CDR3 covers 15 residues. Deletions cut 0 bases from V and 8 bases from J, with 16 bases between. Germline V CDR1 and CDR2: LGHNA, YSLEER.

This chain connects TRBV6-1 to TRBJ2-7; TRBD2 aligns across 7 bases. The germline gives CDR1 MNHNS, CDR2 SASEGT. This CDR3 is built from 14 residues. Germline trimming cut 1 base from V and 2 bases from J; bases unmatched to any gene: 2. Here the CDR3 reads CASSEESGTYEQYF. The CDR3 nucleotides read TGTGCCAGCAGTGAAGAGAGCGGGACCTACGAGCAGTACTTC.

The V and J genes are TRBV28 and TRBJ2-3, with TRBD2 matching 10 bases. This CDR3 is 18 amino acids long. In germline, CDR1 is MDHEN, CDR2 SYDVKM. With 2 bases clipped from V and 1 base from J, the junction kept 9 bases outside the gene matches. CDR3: CASSLVLSGRGGTDTQYF. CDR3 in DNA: TGTGCCAGCAGTTTAGTCTTAAGCGGGAGGGGTGGCACAGATACGCAGTATTTT.

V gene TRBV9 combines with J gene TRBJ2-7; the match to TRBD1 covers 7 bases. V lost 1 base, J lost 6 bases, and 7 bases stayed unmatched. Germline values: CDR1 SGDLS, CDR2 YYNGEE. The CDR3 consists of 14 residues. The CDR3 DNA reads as TGTGCCAGCAGCGTAATCCAGACAGGGTCCGAGCAGTACTTC. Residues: CASSVIQTGSEQYF.

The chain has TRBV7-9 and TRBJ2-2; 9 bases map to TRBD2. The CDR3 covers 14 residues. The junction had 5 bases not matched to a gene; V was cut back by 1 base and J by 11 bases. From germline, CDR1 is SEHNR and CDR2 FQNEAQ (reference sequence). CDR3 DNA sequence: TGTGCCAGCAGCTTAGGAGGGACTAGCCACGAGCTGTTTTTT. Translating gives CASSLGGTSHELFF. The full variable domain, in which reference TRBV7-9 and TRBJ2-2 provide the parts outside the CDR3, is DTGVSQNPRHKITKRGQNVTFRCDPISEHNRLYWYRQTLGQGPEFLTYFQNEAQLEKSRLLSDRFSAERPKGSFSTLEIQRTEQGDSAMYLCASSLGGTSHELFFGEGSRLTVL.

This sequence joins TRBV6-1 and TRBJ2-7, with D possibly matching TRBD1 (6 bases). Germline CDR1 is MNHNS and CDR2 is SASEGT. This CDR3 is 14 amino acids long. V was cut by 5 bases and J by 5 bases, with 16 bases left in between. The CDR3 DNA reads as TGTGCCAGCAGTACAGGGACCTGGGCTGACGAGCAGTACTTC. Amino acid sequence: CASSTGTWADEQYF.

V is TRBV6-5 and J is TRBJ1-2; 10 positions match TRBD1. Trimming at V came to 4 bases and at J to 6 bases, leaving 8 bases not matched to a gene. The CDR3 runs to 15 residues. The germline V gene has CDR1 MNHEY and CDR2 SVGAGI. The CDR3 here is CASSFKGGQGNGYTF. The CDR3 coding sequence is TGTGCCAGCAGTTTCAAGGGGGGACAGGGGAATGGCTACACCTTC.

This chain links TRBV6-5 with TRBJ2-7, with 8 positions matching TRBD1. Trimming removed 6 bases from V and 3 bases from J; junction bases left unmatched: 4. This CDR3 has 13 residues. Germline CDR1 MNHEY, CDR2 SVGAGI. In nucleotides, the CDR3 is TGTGCCAGCAGCCTCGACAGGGGCTACGAGCAGTACTTC. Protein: CASSLDRGYEQYF.

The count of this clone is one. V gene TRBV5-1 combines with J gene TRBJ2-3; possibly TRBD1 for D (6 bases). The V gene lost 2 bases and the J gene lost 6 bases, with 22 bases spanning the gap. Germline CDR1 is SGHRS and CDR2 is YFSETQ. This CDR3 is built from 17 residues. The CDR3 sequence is CASSLDIQGRAADTQYF. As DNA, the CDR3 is TGCGCCAGCAGCTTAGATATACAGGGCAGGGCGGCCGATACGCAGTATTTT.

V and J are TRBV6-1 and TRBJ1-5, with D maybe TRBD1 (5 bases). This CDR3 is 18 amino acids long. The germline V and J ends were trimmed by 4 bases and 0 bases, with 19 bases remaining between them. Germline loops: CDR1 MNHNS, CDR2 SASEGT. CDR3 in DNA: TGTGCCAGCAGTGCCCGCAGGGACTCCCGCCTTAGCAATCAGCCCCAGCATTTT. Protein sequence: CASSARRDSRLSNQPQHF.